These 32 T cell receptor beta chains were sequenced from one sample in a study of cytomegalovirus exposure and HLA in healthy donors. PCR was performed using 60 Vbeta and 13 Jbeta primers. The data were produced by immunoSEQ multiplex PCR, yet TCRdb's version contains in-frame clones alone and is incomplete. Here the sample spans roughly 100,000 clones, 12% to 15% being singletons. Material for sequencing was PBMCs. These receptors all come from a female donor in good health and CMV-seronegative.

This clone was picked up a small number of times. V is TRBV28 and J is TRBJ1-2, with D hard to call. This CDR3 contains 15 residues. V dropped 4 bases and J dropped 1 base, with 13 bases sitting between them. Germline lookup yields CDR1 MDHEN and CDR2 SYDVKM. CDR3 DNA sequence: TGTGCCAGCAGTTCCCCCCCAGAGGTTAACTATGGCTACACCTTC. Encoded protein: CASSSPPEVNYGYTF.

Here the CDR3 reads CATGQGNYGYTF. Here the CDR3 DNA reads TGTGCCACGGGACAGGGCAACTATGGCTACACCTTC. The chain joins TRBV19 to TRBJ1-2; 9 nucleotides align to TRBD1. This CDR3 has 12 amino acids. Germline V gene sequence: CDR1 LNHDA, CDR2 SQIVND (reference sequence). Trimming cost V 10 bases and J 2 bases; bases outside gene matches: 2.

This clone showed up just a few times. This chain joins TRBV5-1 and TRBJ1-2; the D gene is possibly TRBD1 (6 bases). This CDR3 is built from 15 residues. From germline, CDR1 is SGHRS and CDR2 YFSETQ. Trimming removed 4 bases from V and 3 bases from J, with 16 bases in between. CDR3 sequence: CASSPGGGSDYGYTF. CDR3 nucleotide sequence: TGCGCCAGCAGCCCGGGGGGGGGCTCAGACTATGGCTACACCTTC.

The genes are TRBV28 and TRBJ2-5; 7 bases fit TRBD1. The trim removed 2 bases at V and 4 bases at J, leaving 4 bases unmatched. Germline lookup yields CDR1 MDHEN and CDR2 SYDVKM. The CDR3 is 14 amino acids. The CDR3 spells CASSLNRGSETQYF. Here the CDR3 DNA reads TGTGCCAGCAGTTTAAACAGGGGCTCAGAGACCCAGTACTTC.

This clone was found a few times. This sequence joins TRBV7-8 and TRBJ2-3; tentatively, D is TRBD2 (7 bases). Per germline, CDR1 SGHVS and CDR2 FQNEAQ. The CDR3 extends over 16 amino acids. V was clipped by 1 base and J by 1 base, with 12 bases between them. CDR3 in amino acids: CASSLGVGGRTDTQYF. The DNA for the CDR3 is TGTGCCAGCAGCTTAGGTGTCGGGGGGCGCACAGATACGCAGTATTTT.

The rearrangement joins TRBV4-1 to TRBJ2-3; 10 nucleotides agree with TRBD1. Germline V gives CDR1 MGHRA, CDR2 YSYEKL. This CDR3 contains 17 residues. V trimming: 3 bases; J trimming: 4 bases; junction bases outside the gene matches: 10. The CDR3 sequence: CASSQYGGQGRADTQYF. As DNA, the CDR3 is TGCGCCAGCAGCCAGTACGGGGGACAGGGGCGCGCAGATACGCAGTATTTT.

This chain links TRBV15 with TRBJ1-6; 7 nucleotides match TRBD1. Germline lookup yields CDR1 LNHNV and CDR2 YYDKDF (reference sequence). Losses at the gene ends were 0 bases for V and 10 bases for J; bases not matched to a gene: 6. The CDR3 totals 15 residues. The CDR3 DNA reads as TGTGCCACCAGCAGAGATGACAGGGTTTACTCACCCCTCCACTTT. Protein: CATSRDDRVYSPLHF.

A few counts support this clone. The CDR3 sequence: CASSAWRVSNQPQHF. The CDR3 DNA reads TGTGCCAGTAGTGCTTGGAGGGTTAGCAATCAGCCCCAGCATTTT. This sequence joins TRBV19 and TRBJ1-5; D ambiguous. The germline CDR1 and CDR2 sequences are LNHDA and SQIVND (reference sequence). The CDR3 covers 15 residues. V was clipped by 5 bases and J by 0 bases, with 11 bases between them.

The genes are TRBV6-4 and TRBJ1-1, with a tentative D call TRBD1 (5 bases). Trimming removed 4 bases at V and 3 bases at J, with 9 bases between. Germline lookup yields CDR1 MRHNA and CDR2 SNTAGT. This CDR3 comprises 13 residues. The CDR3 DNA reads as TGTGCCAGCAGTGCAGGGCTGGACACTGAAGCTTTCTTT. As protein: CASSAGLDTEAFF.

This clone was seen more than once but under ten times. J is TRBJ2-5 and V is TRBV25-1; 8 bases line up with TRBD1. The CDR3 has 14 residues. Per the germline V gene, CDR1 is MGHDK and CDR2 is SYGVNS. V dropped 4 bases and J dropped 2; count of bases not matched to a gene: 3. CDR3: CASSVTGGQETQYF. Written as DNA, the CDR3 is TGTGCCAGCAGTGTCACAGGGGGTCAAGAGACCCAGTACTTC.

Points on this clone: The same CDR3 is also encoded by other DNA sequences in this sample. The chain joins TRBV11-3 to TRBJ2-3, with 11 bases aligning to TRBD2. The CDR3 sequence is 16 residues long. The V gene's germline CDR1 is SGHNT and CDR2 YENEEA. Losses at the gene ends were 5 bases for V and 1 base for J; bases not matched to a gene: 5. CDR3 coding DNA: TGTGCCAGCAGCCCCGGGACTAGCGGACGCACAGATACGCAGTATTTT. Its translation: CASSPGTSGRTDTQYF.

This clone has just one count. The gene calls are TRBV28 and TRBJ1-2, with 7 bases lining up with TRBD1. CDR3 size: 13 residues. Losses at the gene ends were 6 bases for V and 2 bases for J; bases not matched to a gene: 3. CDR1 MDHEN and CDR2 SYDVKM come from the germline V gene. This chain's CDR3 is CASRLGQNYGYTF. The CDR3 nucleotides are TGTGCCAGCAGATTGGGACAGAACTATGGCTACACCTTC.

This clone appeared a few times. The chain joins TRBV5-1 to TRBJ2-7; D not certain. Germline loops: CDR1 SGHRS, CDR2 YFSETQ. The CDR3 covers 12 residues. Trimming cost V 3 bases and J 5 bases, with 9 bases left between them. CDR3 in amino acids: CASSSPLDEQYF. The DNA of the CDR3 is TGCGCCAGCAGCTCCCCCCTAGACGAGCAGTACTTC.

V usage is TRBV28 and J usage is TRBJ1-1; D might be TRBD1 (6 bases). CDR3 length: 16 residues. V lost 1 base, J lost 8 bases, and 20 bases lay in between. Germline CDR1 MDHEN, CDR2 SYDVKM. The CDR3 region has the DNA TGTGCCAGCAGTTTATTTAGTGGTCAGGGGAGTGGAGAAGCTTTCTTT. Amino acids: CASSLFSGQGSGEAFF.

This sequence joins TRBV28 and TRBJ2-5; 13 bases are a match to TRBD2. The CDR3 is 18 amino acids. J gave up 5 bases and V 4 bases, and 13 bases lay outside the gene matches. Looked up from germline, CDR1 is MDHEN and CDR2 is SYDVKM. In nucleotides, the CDR3 is TGTGCCAGCAGTTCCGGGACTAGCGGGATTGGCCCCCAGGAGACCCAGTACTTC. Translating it yields CASSSGTSGIGPQETQYF.

This clone occurred a few times. This rearrangement joins TRBV7-2 to TRBJ2-7; 7 bases align to TRBD2. The junction had 8 bases not matched to a gene; V was cut back by 1 base and J by 5 bases. This CDR3 region has 15 residues. Germline CDR1 SGHTA, CDR2 FQGNSA. This CDR3 reads CASSLGPLAEDEQYF. The CDR3 nucleotides are TGTGCCAGCAGCTTAGGGCCCCTAGCGGAGGACGAGCAGTACTTC. Variable domain in full (rest from reference TRBV7-2 and TRBJ2-7): GAGVSQSPSNKVTEKGKDVELRCDPISGHTALYWYRQSLGQGLEFLIYFQGNSAPDKSGLPSDRFSAERTGGSVSTLTIQRTQQEDSAVYLCASSLGPLAEDEQYFGPGTRLTVT.

This clone appeared a few times. The chain is built from TRBV6-1 and TRBJ1-2; 7 bases align to TRBD1. The CDR3 covers 14 residues. The V gene's germline CDR1 is MNHNS and CDR2 SASEGT. Trimming took 2 bases from V and 4 from J; bases not matched to a gene: 4. CDR3: CASSELTGLYGYTF. DNA of the CDR3: TGTGCCAGCAGTGAACTGACAGGGCTCTATGGCTACACCTTC.

This clone was seen more than once but under ten times. The chain is built from TRBV7-9 and TRBJ2-1, with D possibly matching TRBD2 (6 bases). The germline CDR1 and CDR2 sequences are SEHNR and FQNEAQ (reference sequence). CDR3 length: 13 residues. V lost 5 bases, J lost 9 bases, and 14 bases lay in between. The CDR3 here is CASSPGVGGEQFF. CDR3 coding DNA: TGTGCCAGCAGCCCCGGGGTGGGAGGTGAGCAGTTCTTC. The full variable domain, with the rest looked up from reference TRBV7-9 and TRBJ2-1, is DTGVSQNPRHKITKRGQNVTFRCDPISEHNRLYWYRQTLGQGPEFLTYFQNEAQLEKSRLLSDRFSAERPKGSFSTLEIQRTEQGDSAMYLCASSPGVGGEQFFGPGTRLTVL.

The rearrangement joins TRBV28 to TRBJ2-2; D may be TRBD2 (6 bases). The V end was cut by 4 bases, the J end by 4 bases, with 13 bases between. CDR3 length: 15 amino acids. In germline, CDR1 is MDHEN, CDR2 SYDVKM. CDR3 residues: CASSSGSGGTGELFF. Here the CDR3 DNA reads TGTGCCAGCAGTTCCGGGAGCGGCGGCACCGGGGAGCTGTTTTTT.

This clone was found a few times. This chain links TRBV2 with TRBJ2-3; possible D gene TRBD2, 6 bases. Trimming shortened V by 4 bases and J by 0 bases, and 14 bases separated the two germline ends. The CDR3 loop spans 16 amino acids. The germline gives CDR1 SNHLY, CDR2 FYNNEI. The CDR3 DNA sequence: TGTGCCAGCAGTGCTACGGGAGCGCCTAGCACAGATACGCAGTATTTT. Its translation is CASSATGAPSTDTQYF.

This clone showed up just a few times. This sequence joins TRBV13 and TRBJ2-3, with TRBD2 matching 12 bases. The junction had 13 bases not matched to a gene; V was cut back by 6 bases and J by 6 bases. From germline, CDR1 is PRHDT and CDR2 FYEKMQ (reference sequence). The CDR3 runs to 17 residues. CDR3 sequence (DNA): TGTGCCAGCAGTCGTCCCCGGACTAGCGGGATTAGTGATACGCAGTATTTT. Its protein product is CASSRPRTSGISDTQYF.

This clone was counted between two and nine times. The chain combines TRBV10-3 with TRBJ2-3; 7 bases fit TRBD2. Germline V lookup: CDR1 ENHRY, CDR2 SYGVKD. The CDR3 has 14 amino acids. V trimming: 4 bases; J trimming: 4 bases; junction bases outside the gene matches: 5. CDR3 bases: TGTGCCATCAGTGTGCGGGGGTATGCAGATACGCAGTATTTT. Translated, it gives CAISVRGYADTQYF.

This sequence joins TRBV4-3 and TRBJ2-7, with TRBD2 as a possible D gene (5 bases). The germline V gene encodes CDR1 LGHNA and CDR2 YSLEER. The CDR3 is 15 amino acids. V was pared by 0 bases and J by 4 bases, with 13 bases between. The DNA of the CDR3 is TGCGCCAGCAGCCAAGATAAGCCGAGCGGTTACGAGCAGTACTTC. It is translated as CASSQDKPSGYEQYF.

The gene calls are TRBV7-2 and TRBJ2-7, with a tentative D call TRBD2 (7 bases). Germline-derived CDR1 and CDR2 are SGHTA and FQGNSA. The germline V and J ends were trimmed by 4 bases and 4 bases, with 17 bases remaining between them. CDR3 length: 15 residues. The CDR3 protein is CASSSPRGGWYEQYF. The CDR3 region has the DNA TGTGCCAGCAGCTCCCCGCGCGGGGGCTGGTACGAGCAGTACTTC.

The rearrangement uses TRBV21-1 and TRBJ2-7; TRBD1, as called in the table, went unchecked against the DNA. TRBV21-1 is reported as a pseudogene. The CDR3 sequence is 14 residues long. CDR3 region: CASSRVRGHLEQYF. The CDR3 DNA reads as TGTGCCAGCAGCAGGGTCAGGGGGCATCTCGAGCAGTACTTC.

The chain uses TRBV5-4 and TRBJ2-2; TRBD2 might be the D (6 bases). This CDR3 region has 15 residues. Trimming removed 4 bases at V and 2 bases at J, with 12 bases between. In germline, CDR1 is SGHNT, CDR2 YYREEE (reference sequence). The CDR3 reads CASSPGTLNTGELFF. The CDR3 nucleotides read TGTGCCAGCAGCCCCGGGACTCTAAACACCGGGGAGCTGTTTTTT.

This clone has more than one count but fewer than ten. The chain combines TRBV11-2 with TRBJ1-2; no clear D gene. The V gene lost 1 base and the J gene lost 2 bases, with 5 bases spanning the gap. Germline CDR1 reads SGHAT; CDR2 reads FQNNGV. The CDR3 is 13 amino acids. CDR3 residues: CASSLVSNYGYTF. The CDR3, as DNA: TGTGCCAGCAGCTTAGTATCCAACTATGGCTACACCTTC. The full variable domain, rest sourced from reference TRBV11-2 and TRBJ1-2, is EAGVAQSPRYKIIEKRQSVAFWCNPISGHATLYWYQQILGQGPKLLIQFQNNGVVDDSQLPKDRFSAERLKGVDSTLKIQPAKLEDSAVYLCASSLVSNYGYTFGSGTRLTVV.

The chain recombines TRBV13 with TRBJ1-2; D unclear. Germline CDR1 PRHDT, CDR2 FYEKMQ (reference sequence). V was cut by 3 bases and J by 0 bases, with 11 bases left in between. The CDR3 is 15 amino acids. CDR3 bases: TGTGCCAGCAGCTTCCCCTCGAGGTCTAACTATGGCTACACCTTC. Translating gives CASSFPSRSNYGYTF.

This clone was detected only a few times. The chain is built from TRBV5-4 and TRBJ2-3, with D possibly being TRBD2 (6 bases). The CDR3 has 15 amino acids. Trimming stripped 5 bases from V and 2 bases from J, with 15 bases between. Germline V gene data show CDR1 as SGHNT and CDR2 as YYREEE (reference sequence). The CDR3 DNA is TGTGCCAGCAGTCTGGAGGGGACTTACACAGATACGCAGTATTTT. This encodes CASSLEGTYTDTQYF.

The V call is TRBV7-2, the J call TRBJ2-1; 7 bases fit TRBD1. V dropped 3 bases and J dropped 4; count of bases not matched to a gene: 18. The CDR3 spans 19 residues. Germline loops: CDR1 SGHTA, CDR2 FQGNSA. In DNA, the CDR3 is TGTGCCAGCAGCTTTCCCGGACAGGTAGTAAGTGGGACATACAATGAGCAGTTCTTC. Encoded protein: CASSFPGQVVSGTYNEQFF. The full variable domain, in which reference TRBV7-2 and TRBJ2-1 provide the parts outside the CDR3, is GAGVSQSPSNKVTEKGKDVELRCDPISGHTALYWYRQSLGQGLEFLIYFQGNSAPDKSGLPSDRFSAERTGGSVSTLTIQRTQQEDSAVYLCASSFPGQVVSGTYNEQFFGPGTRLTVL.

This chain links TRBV4-3 with TRBJ1-2, with D possibly matching TRBD1 (5 bases). Between the trimmed V and J ends, which lost 0 bases and 7 bases, there was a span of 15 bases. From germline, CDR1 is LGHNA and CDR2 YSLEER. The CDR3 totals 15 residues. CDR3 amino acids: CASSQDPGREVGYTF. The CDR3 DNA follows: TGCGCCAGCAGCCAAGATCCGGGCAGGGAGGTTGGCTACACCTTC.

The CDR3, as DNA: TGTGCCAGCAGTGTGCGGCGGGGAATCACTGAAGCTTTCTTT. Its protein is CASSVRRGITEAFF. The chain is built from TRBV5-8 and TRBJ1-1; D not certain. V was cut by 5 bases and J by 4 bases, with 15 bases left in between. Looked up from germline, CDR1 is SGHTS and CDR2 is YDEGEE. The CDR3 consists of 14 residues.